This record covers a single T cell receptor (beta chain). This record belongs to a study of control samples from healthy donors and cancer patients. The CDR3 is 11 residues long. V lost 1 base and J 6 bases, leaving 4 bases between the germline ends. Germline V gene lookup returns CDR1 MGHDK and CDR2 SYGVNS. The table came from immunoSEQ multiplex PCR; TCRdb's copy has only in-frame clones and leaves some out. The sample has roughly 370,000 clones; approximately 90% are singletons. Sequencing was performed on PBMCs. The clonotype was recovered from a man between 35 and 55 years old with head and neck cancer. The chain has TRBV25-1 and TRBJ2-7, with no clear D. CDR3 protein: CASSELSEQYF. The CDR3 DNA follows: TGTGCCAGCAGTGAATTGAGCGAGCAGTACTTC.